This T cell receptor beta chain came from a study of cytomegalovirus exposure and HLA in healthy donors. This CDR3 region has 11 residues. Deletions cut 4 bases from V and 8 bases from J, with 8 bases between. The V gene's germline CDR1 is SGHTA and CDR2 FQGNSA. These donors counted as nominally healthy when sampled, but unrecorded immune exposures were likely. The PCR used 60 Vbeta and 13 Jbeta primers. TCRdb keeps only in-frame clones here, not all; method: immunoSEQ multiplex PCR. The sample lists under 130,000 clones; about 83% were seen once. The receptor was isolated from a man between 18 and 35 years old in good health and CMV-seronegative. The chain is built from TRBV7-2 and TRBJ1-1; unclear D gene. Specimen: PBMCs. CDR3 sequence (DNA): TGTGCCAGCAGCTCGGGGTGGGAAGCTTTCTTT. It codes for CASSSGWEAFF.